Listed here are 26 T cell receptor beta chains from one sample, sequenced in a study of blood T cell repertoires in COVID-19. Repertoires were generated with immunoSEQ multiplex PCR, while TCRdb's copy carries only in-frame clones and drops some. There are more than 200,000 clones in the sample; around 87% occur only once, and roughly 1.7% lies in the top ten. Material for sequencing was PBMCs or T cells enriched from blood (not recorded which). The receptors shown here come from a woman aged 50 to 65 who had recovered from COVID-19.

In its sample, this clone was seen once. The chain carries TRBV28 and TRBJ1-6; TRBD1 matches at 8 bases. Unmatched junction bases numbered 14, after V lost 1 base and J lost 9 bases. The CDR3 loop spans 18 amino acids. Germline values: CDR1 MDHEN, CDR2 SYDVKM. CDR3 amino acids: CASSLYRVTGQVGSPLHF. DNA for the CDR3: TGTGCCAGCAGTTTATATCGGGTGACGGGACAGGTAGGTTCACCCCTCCACTTT.

The V and J genes are TRBV3-1 (or the pseudogene TRBV3-2) and TRBJ2-5; TRBD1 matches at 7 bases. Losses at the gene ends were 4 bases for V and 3 bases for J; bases not matched to a gene: 8. This CDR3 has 15 amino acids. The germline V gene has CDR1 LGHDT and CDR2 YNNKEL (reference sequence). The CDR3 region is CASSPRLQGKETQYF. The CDR3 DNA reads as TGTGCCAGCAGCCCCCGCTTACAGGGGAAAGAGACCCAGTACTTC.

V gene TRBV7-9 combines with J gene TRBJ2-3, with 7 bases lining up with TRBD1. The CDR3 totals 16 residues. Germline V gene sequence: CDR1 SEHNR, CDR2 FQNEAQ (reference sequence). Germline trimming cut 6 bases from V and 1 base from J; bases unmatched to any gene: 10. The CDR3 loop is CASRPGTEPGTDTQYF. CDR3 coding DNA: TGTGCCAGCAGACCCGGGACAGAGCCTGGCACAGATACGCAGTATTTT.

The chain employs TRBV27 and TRBJ1-2; 9 bases align to TRBD1. Germline V gene data show CDR1 as MNHEY and CDR2 as SMNVEV (reference sequence). This CDR3 comprises 13 residues. V lost 3 bases to trimming and J lost 5 bases; unmatched junction nucleotides: 1. This chain's CDR3 is CASSFGTGYGYTF. Written as DNA, the CDR3 is TGTGCCAGCAGTTTTGGGACAGGGTATGGCTACACCTTC.

The chain couples TRBV18 to TRBJ2-7, with 7 bases lining up with TRBD1. The CDR3 covers 13 residues. Germline V gives CDR1 KGHSH, CDR2 LQKENI. Trimming took 4 bases from V and 1 from J; bases not matched to a gene: 1. The CDR3: CASSRQGSYEQYF. CDR3 nucleotides: TGTGCCAGCTCACGACAGGGTTCCTACGAGCAGTACTTC.

The rearrangement joins TRBV3-1 (or the pseudogene TRBV3-2) to TRBJ1-5, with a weak D call TRBD1 (5 bases). There are 14 residues in the CDR3. Germline V gene sequence: CDR1 LGHDT, CDR2 YNNKEL (reference sequence). V lost 4 bases, J lost 1 base, and 8 bases lay in between. Written as DNA, the CDR3 is TGTGCCAGCAGCCCACGACAGAGCAATCAGCCCCAGCATTTT. Its translation is CASSPRQSNQPQHF.

Written as DNA, the CDR3 is TGTGCCAGCTCACAGCGACAGGAGACCTATGGCTACACCTTC. Its protein is CASSQRQETYGYTF. The V and J genes are TRBV18 and TRBJ1-2; D possibly corresponds to TRBD1 (6 bases). The V end was cut by 4 bases, the J end by 4 bases, with 13 bases between. CDR3 length: 14 amino acids. The V gene's germline CDR1 is KGHSH and CDR2 LQKENI.

The rearrangement uses TRBV3-1 (or the pseudogene TRBV3-2) and TRBJ2-1; 12 bases align to TRBD2. Germline lookup yields CDR1 LGHDT and CDR2 YNNKEL (reference sequence). The CDR3 sequence is 16 residues long. With 1 base clipped from V and 7 bases from J, the junction kept 5 bases outside the gene matches. CDR3 protein: CASSQGLAGERNEQFF. The CDR3 nucleotides read TGTGCCAGCAGCCAAGGACTAGCGGGGGAGAGGAATGAGCAGTTCTTC.

V is TRBV2 and J is TRBJ1-4; 12 bases map to TRBD1. CDR3 length equals 14 residues. CDR1 is SNHLY, CDR2 FYNNEI, per germline. V trimming: 6 bases; J trimming: 7 bases; junction bases outside the gene matches: 3. The CDR3 here is CASSPGQGAEKLFF. The CDR3, as DNA: TGTGCCAGCAGCCCGGGACAGGGGGCTGAAAAACTGTTTTTT. Complete variable domain (other parts from reference TRBV2 and TRBJ1-4): EPEVTQTPSHQVTQMGQEVILRCVPISNHLYFYWYRQILGQKVEFLVSFYNNEISEKSEIFDDQFSVERPDGSNFTLKIRSTKLEDSAMYFCASSPGQGAEKLFFGSGTQLSVL.

The rearrangement joins TRBV6-2 or TRBV6-3 to TRBJ1-5, with D perhaps matching TRBD1 (5 bases). The CDR3 is 13 amino acids. V was trimmed by 5 bases and J by 7 bases, leaving 12 bases between them. From germline, CDR1 is MNHEY and CDR2 SVGEGT. CDR3 sequence (DNA): TGTGCCAGCAGTCCCACGGGGGGACAGCCCCAGCATTTT. Translating it yields CASSPTGGQPQHF.

The rearrangement links TRBV29-1 to TRBJ2-3, with TRBD2 matching over 7 bases. The CDR3 length is 16 residues. V shed 6 bases, J shed 2 bases, and the junction held 14 bases outside the gene matches. Germline assignment: CDR1 SQVTM and CDR2 ANQGSEA. In nucleotides, the CDR3 is TGCAGCGTCCACGGGGGGATTATGGGTACCACAGATACGCAGTATTTT. Translated, it gives CSVHGGIMGTTDTQYF.

CDR3 residues: CSASGPDGYTF. DNA for the CDR3: TGCAGTGCTAGTGGCCCAGATGGCTACACCTTC. The rearrangement uses TRBV20-1 and TRBJ1-2, with no clear D. V dropped 3 bases and J dropped 6 bases, with 8 bases sitting between them. CDR3 size: 11 residues. Germline V CDR1 and CDR2: DFQATT, SNEGSKA (reference sequence).

The chain carries TRBV2 and TRBJ2-5; 7 nucleotides agree with TRBD1. CDR3 length: 13 amino acids. The trim removed 5 bases at V and 5 bases at J, leaving 5 bases unmatched. Germline assignment: CDR1 SNHLY and CDR2 FYNNEI. The CDR3 DNA follows: TGTGCCAGCAGTCCCACAGGGGTCGAGACCCAGTACTTC. Translating gives CASSPTGVETQYF.

The chain uses TRBV10-3 and TRBJ2-5; D remains unclear. Deletions cut 0 bases from V and 1 base from J, with 9 bases between. Germline loops: CDR1 ENHRY, CDR2 SYGVKD. CDR3 length equals 15 residues. Written as DNA, the CDR3 is TGTGCCATCAGTGAGTCAGTTGCCAGCCAAGAGACCCAGTACTTC. It yields the protein CAISESVASQETQYF.

This sequence joins TRBV5-4 and TRBJ2-3, with 13 bases lining up with TRBD2. The CDR3 covers 15 residues. J lost 5 bases, V lost 5 bases, and 5 bases had no gene match. The germline CDR1 and CDR2 sequences are SGHNT and YYREEE (reference sequence). CDR3 DNA: TGTGCCAGCAGTCCACTAGCGGGAGGGAGAGATACGCAGTATTTT. This sequence encodes CASSPLAGGRDTQYF.

This rearrangement joins TRBV7-2 to TRBJ2-7, with 10 bases that match TRBD2. Germline CDR1 is SGHTA and CDR2 is FQGNSA. J gave up 2 bases and V 1 base, and 5 bases lay outside the gene matches. CDR3 length: 16 residues. The CDR3 sequence: CASSLEGSGGTYEQYF. The CDR3 DNA sequence: TGTGCCAGCAGCTTAGAGGGTAGCGGGGGGACCTACGAGCAGTACTTC.

The J gene is TRBJ2-2, the V gene TRBV27, with D possibly TRBD2 on 5 matching bases. This CDR3 is built from 13 residues. CDR1 is MNHEY, CDR2 SMNVEV, per germline (reference sequence). The V and J ends lost 6 bases and 6 bases respectively, with 11 bases between them. The CDR3 reads CASRSREPGELFF. The DNA of the CDR3 is TGTGCCAGCAGGTCTAGGGAGCCCGGGGAGCTGTTTTTT.

The chain carries TRBV9 and TRBJ1-1, with D maybe TRBD1 (5 bases). The CDR3 loop spans 14 amino acids. V gave up 4 bases and J gave up 1 base, with 11 bases separating them. Germline loops: CDR1 SGDLS, CDR2 YYNGEE. CDR3 DNA sequence: TGTGCCAGCAGCCCTCGACAGTCGAACACTGAAGCTTTCTTT. It translates to CASSPRQSNTEAFF.

This chain links TRBV10-3 with TRBJ2-2, with 14 bases lining up with TRBD2. The J segment lost 4 bases and the V segment lost 8 bases, leaving 9 bases of the junction unmatched. CDR3 length: 17 amino acids. Germline-derived CDR1 and CDR2 are ENHRY and SYGVKD. The CDR3 region has the DNA TGTGCCATCGGGACTAGCGGGAGTCGGCGGGGCACCGGGGAGCTGTTTTTT. It is translated as CAIGTSGSRRGTGELFF.

CDR3 DNA: TGTGCCAGCAGTTACACGACAGGGGTCGAGCAGTACTTC. This translates into CASSYTTGVEQYF. J is TRBJ2-7 and V is TRBV6-2 or TRBV6-3; 8 nucleotides align to TRBD1. Germline values: CDR1 MNHEY, CDR2 SVGEGT. This CDR3 has 13 residues. The V gene end was trimmed by 2 bases and the J gene end by 6 bases; junction bases not matched to a gene: 3.

This chain links TRBV9 with TRBJ1-2; D is perhaps TRBD1 (6 bases). The CDR3 totals 15 residues. The V end lost 3 bases, the J end lost 2 bases, and 14 bases lay between the germline ends. Germline loops: CDR1 SGDLS, CDR2 YYNGEE. The CDR3 DNA sequence: TGTGCCAGCAGCGGAGGACGACAGGCAAACTATGGCTACACCTTC. As protein: CASSGGRQANYGYTF.

V gene TRBV10-3 combines with J gene TRBJ1-1; 9 nucleotides agree with TRBD1. This CDR3 is 15 amino acids long. V lost 1 base to trimming and J lost 3 bases; unmatched junction nucleotides: 3. Germline lookup yields CDR1 ENHRY and CDR2 SYGVKD. CDR3 sequence: CAISEFGDRDTEAFF. CDR3 nucleotides: TGTGCCATCAGTGAGTTTGGGGACAGGGACACTGAAGCTTTCTTT.

The chain is built from TRBV14 and TRBJ2-7; 7 positions match TRBD1. In germline, CDR1 is SGHDN, CDR2 FVKESK. V gave up 1 base and J gave up 8 bases; unmatched junction bases: 5. This CDR3 spans 13 amino acids. This CDR3 is CASSQVGTAKQYF. CDR3 nucleotides: TGTGCCAGCAGCCAAGTGGGGACAGCAAAGCAGTACTTC. Based on the CDR3 plus reference TRBV14 and TRBJ2-7, the full variable domain is EAGVTQFPSHSVIEKGQTVTLRCDPISGHDNLYWYRRVMGKEIKFLLHFVKESKQDESGMPNNRFLAERTGGTYSTLKVQPAELEDSGVYFCASSQVGTAKQYFGPGTRLTVT.

V usage is TRBV19 and J usage is TRBJ1-6; 7 bases line up with TRBD1. Trimming took 5 bases from V and 6 from J; bases not matched to a gene: 1. Germline CDR1 LNHDA, CDR2 SQIVND (reference sequence). The CDR3 runs to 13 residues. CDR3 in DNA: TGTGCCAGTAGTGGGACAGCTAATTCACCCCTCCACTTT. Protein: CASSGTANSPLHF.

This chain connects TRBV5-1 to TRBJ2-1; possible D gene TRBD1, 5 bases. The V end lost 1 base, the J end lost 1 base, and 12 bases lay between the germline ends. The CDR3 loop spans 16 amino acids. Germline CDR1 SGHRS, CDR2 YFSETQ. DNA for the CDR3: TGCGCCAGCAGCTTGCGTGGGGCCGAGTCCTACAATGAGCAGTTCTTC. Translated, it gives CASSLRGAESYNEQFF.

The genes are TRBV28 and TRBJ1-1; 10 bases align to TRBD1. Germline V gene data show CDR1 as MDHEN and CDR2 as SYDVKM. The V and J ends lost 0 bases and 3 bases, in that order; junction bases with no gene match: 4. The CDR3 is 16 amino acids. The CDR3, as DNA: TGTGCCAGCAGTTTATGGGACAGGGGGTTGGACACTGAAGCTTTCTTT. Its protein product is CASSLWDRGLDTEAFF.